Listed below are T cell receptor beta chains from one sample, sequenced in a study of CD4 T cells in relation to SARS-CoV-2 and coronaviruses. Their target antigens are unknown. TCRdb's copy holds only in-frame clones and misses some; the assay was immunoSEQ multiplex PCR. Among about 17,000 clones listed, over 80% were seen once. Sequences were obtained from CD4+ T cells from PBMCs, cultured in vitro. Receptors originate from a human donor in good health. Each CDR3 is given with its conserved first and last residue. Fields, in order: V gene, J gene, D gene, CDR3 length, clone size, CDR3 protein, CDR3 DNA. A D gene is named only where the DNA matches it firmly. Clone size is given for some rows only: seen once, a few or many times, or a class if the clone is expanded.

TRBV5-1	TRBJ2-3	TRBD2	15	few	CASSLVASGTDTQYF	TGCGCCAGCAGCTTGGTGGCTAGCGGGACAGATACGCAGTATTTT
TRBV18	TRBJ2-2	-	16	-	CASSPREARNTGELFF	TGTGCCAGCTCACCACGAGAAGCAAGAAACACCGGGGAGCTGTTTTTT
TRBV7-2	TRBJ1-1	TRBD1	15	-	CASSPWTGRNTEAFF	TGTGCCAGCAGCCCTTGGACAGGGCGGAACACTGAAGCTTTCTTT
TRBV5-6	TRBJ1-6	-	16	-	CASSWAGSSYNSPLHF	TGTGCCAGCAGCTGGGCGGGTAGCTCCTATAATTCACCCCTCCACTTT
TRBV4-1	TRBJ1-1	-	15	-	CASSQGQGPNTEAFF	TGCGCCAGCAGCCAAGGGCAGGGACCGAACACTGAAGCTTTCTTT
TRBV6-5	TRBJ1-2	-	13	-	CASSKRYGRGYTF	TGTGCCAGCAGTAAACGGTATGGTCGAGGCTACACCTTC
TRBV25-1	TRBJ2-3	TRBD2	16	-	CASSGAGGSSTDTQYF	TGTGCCAGCAGTGGGGCCGGGGGGTCTAGCACAGATACGCAGTATTTT
TRBV6-5	TRBJ2-7	-	13	-	CASSYRPPYEQYF	TGTGCCAGCAGTTACAGGCCACCCTACGAGCAGTACTTC
TRBV5-1	TRBJ2-6	-	18	few	CASSLAGTGTSGANVLTF	TGCGCCAGCAGCTTGGCCGGGACGGGTACCTCTGGGGCCAACGTCCTGACTTTC
TRBV9	TRBJ2-7	TRBD1	14	-	CASSSSTGSHEQYF	TGTGCCAGCAGCTCCTCGACAGGGTCCCACGAGCAGTACTTC